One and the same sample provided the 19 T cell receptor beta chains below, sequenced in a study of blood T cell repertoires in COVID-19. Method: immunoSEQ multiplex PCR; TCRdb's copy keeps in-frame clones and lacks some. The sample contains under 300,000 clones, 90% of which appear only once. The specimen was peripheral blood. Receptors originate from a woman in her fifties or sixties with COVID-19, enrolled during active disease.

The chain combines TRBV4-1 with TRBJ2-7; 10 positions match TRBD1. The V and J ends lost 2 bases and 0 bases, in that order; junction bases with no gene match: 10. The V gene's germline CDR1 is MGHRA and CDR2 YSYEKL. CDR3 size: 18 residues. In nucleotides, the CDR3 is TGCGCCAGCAGCCAATACCCACCCCGGGACAGGGGCTCCTACGAGCAGTACTTC. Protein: CASSQYPPRDRGSYEQYF.

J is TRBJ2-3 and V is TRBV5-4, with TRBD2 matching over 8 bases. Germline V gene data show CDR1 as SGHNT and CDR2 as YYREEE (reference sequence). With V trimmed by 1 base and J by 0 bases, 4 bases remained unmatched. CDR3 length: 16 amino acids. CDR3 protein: CASSLPSGRSTDTQYF. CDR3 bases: TGTGCCAGCAGCTTGCCTAGCGGGCGTAGCACAGATACGCAGTATTTT.

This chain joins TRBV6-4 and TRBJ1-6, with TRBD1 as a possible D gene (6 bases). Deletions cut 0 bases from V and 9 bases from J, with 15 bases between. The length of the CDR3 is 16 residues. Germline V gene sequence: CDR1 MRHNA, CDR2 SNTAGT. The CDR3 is CASSDSWDKMISPLHF. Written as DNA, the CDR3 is TGTGCCAGCAGTGACTCTTGGGACAAAATGATTTCACCCCTCCACTTT.

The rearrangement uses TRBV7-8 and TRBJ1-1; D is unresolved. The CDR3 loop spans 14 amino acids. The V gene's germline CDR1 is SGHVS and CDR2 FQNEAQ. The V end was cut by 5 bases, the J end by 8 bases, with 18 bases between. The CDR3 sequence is CASSPEEAAVEAFF. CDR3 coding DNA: TGTGCCAGCAGCCCTGAGGAGGCGGCGGTAGAAGCTTTCTTT.

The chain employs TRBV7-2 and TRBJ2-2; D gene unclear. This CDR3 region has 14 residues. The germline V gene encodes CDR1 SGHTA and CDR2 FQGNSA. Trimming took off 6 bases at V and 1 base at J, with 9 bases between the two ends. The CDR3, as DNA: TGTGCCAGCAGTCCGACACGGAACACCGGGGAGCTGTTTTTT. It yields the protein CASSPTRNTGELFF. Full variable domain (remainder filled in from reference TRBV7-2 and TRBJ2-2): GAGVSQSPSNKVTEKGKDVELRCDPISGHTALYWYRQSLGQGLEFLIYFQGNSAPDKSGLPSDRFSAERTGGSVSTLTIQRTQQEDSAVYLCASSPTRNTGELFFGEGSRLTVL.

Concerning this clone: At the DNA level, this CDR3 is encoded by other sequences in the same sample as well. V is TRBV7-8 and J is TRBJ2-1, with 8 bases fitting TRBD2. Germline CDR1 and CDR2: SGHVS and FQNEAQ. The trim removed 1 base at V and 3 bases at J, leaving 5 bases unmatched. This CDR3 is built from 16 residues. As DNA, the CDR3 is TGTGCCAGCAGCTTAGTTGGTAGCGGGGACTACAATGAGCAGTTCTTC. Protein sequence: CASSLVGSGDYNEQFF.

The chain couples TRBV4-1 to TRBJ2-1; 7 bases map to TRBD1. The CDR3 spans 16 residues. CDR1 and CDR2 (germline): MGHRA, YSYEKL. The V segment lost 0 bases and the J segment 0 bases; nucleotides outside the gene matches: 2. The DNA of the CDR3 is TGCGCCAGCAGCCAAGACGGGACAGTCTCCTACAATGAGCAGTTCTTC. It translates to CASSQDGTVSYNEQFF.

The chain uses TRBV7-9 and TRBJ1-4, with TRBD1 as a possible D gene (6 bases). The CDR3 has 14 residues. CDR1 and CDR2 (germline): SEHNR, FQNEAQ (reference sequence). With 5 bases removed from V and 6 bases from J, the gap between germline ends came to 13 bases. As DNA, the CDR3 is TGTGCCAGCAGCCCACAGGGTTCCGATGAAAAACTGTTTTTT. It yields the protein CASSPQGSDEKLFF.

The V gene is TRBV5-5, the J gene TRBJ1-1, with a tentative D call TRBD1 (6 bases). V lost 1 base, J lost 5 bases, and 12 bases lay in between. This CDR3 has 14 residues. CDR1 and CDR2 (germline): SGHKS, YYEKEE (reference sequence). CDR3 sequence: CASSLQGLGTEAFF. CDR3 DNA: TGTGCCAGCAGCTTGCAGGGGTTGGGGACTGAAGCTTTCTTT.

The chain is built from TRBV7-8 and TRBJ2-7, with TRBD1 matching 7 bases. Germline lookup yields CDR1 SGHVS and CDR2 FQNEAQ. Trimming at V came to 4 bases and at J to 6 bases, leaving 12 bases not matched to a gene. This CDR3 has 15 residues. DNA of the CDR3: TGTGCCAGCAGCTCGTTCTCGACAGGGAGTTCCGAGCAGTACTTC. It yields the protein CASSSFSTGSSEQYF.

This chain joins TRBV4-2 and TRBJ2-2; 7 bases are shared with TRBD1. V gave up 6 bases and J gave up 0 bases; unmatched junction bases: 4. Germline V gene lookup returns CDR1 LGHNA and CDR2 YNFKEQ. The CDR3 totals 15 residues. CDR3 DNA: TGTGCCAGCAGACTCGGGACAGCGAACACCGGGGAGCTGTTTTTT. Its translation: CASRLGTANTGELFF.

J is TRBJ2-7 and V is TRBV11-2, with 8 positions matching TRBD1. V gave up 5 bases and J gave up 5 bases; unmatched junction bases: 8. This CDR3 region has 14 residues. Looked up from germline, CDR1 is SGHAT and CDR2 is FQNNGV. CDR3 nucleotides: TGTGCCAGCAGCCGTGACAGGGGACCCCACGAGCAGTACTTC. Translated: CASSRDRGPHEQYF.

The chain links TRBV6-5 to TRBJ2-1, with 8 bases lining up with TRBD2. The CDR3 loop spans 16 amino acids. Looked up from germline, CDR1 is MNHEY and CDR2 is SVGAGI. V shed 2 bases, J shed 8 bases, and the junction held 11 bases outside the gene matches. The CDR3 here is CASSYGKGLGVDEQFF. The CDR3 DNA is TGTGCCAGCAGTTACGGGAAGGGACTAGGGGTGGATGAGCAGTTCTTC.

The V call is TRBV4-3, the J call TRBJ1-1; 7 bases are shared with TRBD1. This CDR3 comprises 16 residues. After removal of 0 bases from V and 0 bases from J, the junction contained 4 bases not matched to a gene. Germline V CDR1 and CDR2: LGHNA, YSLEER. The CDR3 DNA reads TGCGCCAGCAGCCAAGAAGGGGGCACTATGAACACTGAAGCTTTCTTT. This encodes CASSQEGGTMNTEAFF.

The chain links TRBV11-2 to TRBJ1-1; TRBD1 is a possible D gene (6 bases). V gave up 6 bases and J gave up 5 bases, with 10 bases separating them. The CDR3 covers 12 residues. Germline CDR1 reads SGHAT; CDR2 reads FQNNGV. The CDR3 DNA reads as TGTGCCAGCAGGGGGGCTTGGACTGAAGCTTTCTTT. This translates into CASRGAWTEAFF.

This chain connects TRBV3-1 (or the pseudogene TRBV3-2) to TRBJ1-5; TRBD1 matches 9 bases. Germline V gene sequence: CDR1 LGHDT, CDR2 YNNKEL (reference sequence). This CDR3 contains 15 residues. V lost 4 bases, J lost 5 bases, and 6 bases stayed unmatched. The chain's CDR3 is CASSPNRGRDQPQHF. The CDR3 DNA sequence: TGTGCCAGCAGCCCGAACAGGGGGCGAGATCAGCCCCAGCATTTT.

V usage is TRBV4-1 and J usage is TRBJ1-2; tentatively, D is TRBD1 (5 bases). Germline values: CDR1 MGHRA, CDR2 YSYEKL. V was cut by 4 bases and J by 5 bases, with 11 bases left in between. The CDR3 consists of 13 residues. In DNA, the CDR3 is TGCGCCAGCAGCCCGGGCCAGGGTTATGGCTACACCTTC. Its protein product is CASSPGQGYGYTF.

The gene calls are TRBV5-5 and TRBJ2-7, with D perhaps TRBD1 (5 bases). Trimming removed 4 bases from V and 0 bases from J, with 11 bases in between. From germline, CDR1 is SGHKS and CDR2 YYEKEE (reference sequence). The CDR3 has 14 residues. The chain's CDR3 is CASSLRTTSYEQYF. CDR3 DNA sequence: TGTGCCAGCAGCCTACGGACAACCTCCTACGAGCAGTACTTC.

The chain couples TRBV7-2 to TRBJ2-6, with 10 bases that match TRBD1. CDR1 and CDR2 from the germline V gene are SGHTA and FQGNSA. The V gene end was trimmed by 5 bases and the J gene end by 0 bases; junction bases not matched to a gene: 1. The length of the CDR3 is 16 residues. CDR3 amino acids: CASSRTGGSGANVLTF. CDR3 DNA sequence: TGTGCCAGCAGCCGGACAGGGGGCTCTGGGGCCAACGTCCTGACTTTC.